Described below is a single TCR beta chain sequence and its context. This entry is derived from a study of T cell changes during pregnancy in multiple sclerosis. V lost 6 bases to trimming and J lost 5 bases; unmatched junction nucleotides: 9. This CDR3 is 15 amino acids long. From germline, CDR1 is MNHNS and CDR2 SASEGT. Data came from immunoSEQ multiplex PCR; TCRdb stores just in-frame clones and leaves some out. Here the sample spans more than 35,000 clones, approximately 91% being singletons. The clonotype originates from a female donor in good health, enrolled as a control in a pregnancy study. The V gene is TRBV6-1, the J gene TRBJ1-5; TRBD1 matches 8 bases. The specimen comprised CD4+ T cells from peripheral blood mononuclear cells, sampled in the third trimester of pregnancy. The CDR3 coding sequence is TGTGCCAGCAGAGTCCCGGGACAGGTATATCAGCCCCAGCATTTT. Translating it yields CASRVPGQVYQPQHF.